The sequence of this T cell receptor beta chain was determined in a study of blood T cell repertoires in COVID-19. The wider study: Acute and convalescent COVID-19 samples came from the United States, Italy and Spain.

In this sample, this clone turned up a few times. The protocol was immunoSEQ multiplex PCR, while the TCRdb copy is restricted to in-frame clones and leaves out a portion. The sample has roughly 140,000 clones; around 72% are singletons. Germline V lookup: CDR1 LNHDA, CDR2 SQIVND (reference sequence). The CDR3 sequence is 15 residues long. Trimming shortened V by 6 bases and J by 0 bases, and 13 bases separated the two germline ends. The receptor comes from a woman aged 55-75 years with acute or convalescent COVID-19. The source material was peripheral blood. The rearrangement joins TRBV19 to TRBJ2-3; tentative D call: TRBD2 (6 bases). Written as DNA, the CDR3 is TGTGCCAGTAGGCCCCTAGCGACTAGCACAGATACGCAGTATTTT. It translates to CASRPLATSTDTQYF.